This paragraph reports one T cell receptor (beta chain). Its specificity is not known. The data were taken from a study of T cell responses to AZD1222 COVID-19 vaccine. Study-level information: Second-dose intervals near 4 or 12 weeks were combined.

Using immunoSEQ multiplex PCR, the repertoire was profiled, and TCRdb retains in-frame clones only, with some absent. The sample contains approximately 100,000 clones, more than 75% of which appear only once. Study conclusions and caveats: Donors were chiefly white British, with a greater number of females, and clonal diversity was perhaps underestimated. At baseline, seropositivity was found in only six or seven AZD1222 recipients. Samples come after the peak T cell response, not at day 14.

V shed 0 bases and J 3 bases; nucleotides not matched to a gene: 7. Germline V gene lookup returns CDR1 LGHDT and CDR2 YNNKEL (reference sequence). This CDR3 spans 17 amino acids. Sequenced here: peripheral blood, sampled on day 0 of AZD1222 vaccination. V gene TRBV3-1 (or the pseudogene TRBV3-2) combines with J gene TRBJ2-5; 10 positions agree with TRBD2. This receptor was identified in an adult in good health. The CDR3 nucleotides read TGTGCCAGCAGCCAAGATTGGTCCACTAGCGGGGAAGAGACCCAGTACTTC. This codes for CASSQDWSTSGEETQYF.